The 17 T cell receptor beta chains presented below share a single source sample, sequenced in a study of immune evolution from preneoplasia to lung adenocarcinoma. This table comes from immunoSEQ multiplex PCR, and its TCRdb copy is limited to in-frame clones, with some not included. The table has approximately 9,000 clones, 75% to 90% seen once. The sequenced sample was FFPE minimally invasive lung adenocarcinoma tissue. Source of these receptors: a person aged 70 to 85 with lung adenocarcinoma.

The chain employs TRBV7-8 and TRBJ2-3; D remains ambiguous. The V gene lost 2 bases and the J gene lost 1 base, with 7 bases spanning the gap. Germline V gene lookup returns CDR1 SGHVS and CDR2 FQNEAQ. The CDR3 is 14 amino acids. The CDR3: CASSLLRGTDTQYF. The CDR3 region has the DNA TGTGCCAGCAGCTTACTCCGGGGCACAGATACGCAGTATTTT.

This chain connects TRBV28 to TRBJ2-4, with 9 bases aligning to TRBD1. V lost 4 bases, J lost 6 bases, and 10 bases stayed unmatched. This CDR3 is built from 16 residues. Germline lookup yields CDR1 MDHEN and CDR2 SYDVKM. The CDR3 loop is CASSSFVGQGGNIQYF. The CDR3 DNA sequence: TGTGCCAGCAGTTCCTTTGTGGGACAGGGCGGAAACATTCAGTACTTC.

This clone was counted a few times. The V and J genes are TRBV19 and TRBJ2-5; TRBD1 matches 7 bases. Unmatched junction bases numbered 1, after V lost 8 bases and J lost 4 bases. The CDR3 loop spans 11 amino acids. Per germline, CDR1 LNHDA and CDR2 SQIVND (reference sequence). CDR3 DNA sequence: TGTGCCAGTCGGACAGGAGAGACCCAGTACTTC. Protein: CASRTGETQYF.

The gene calls are TRBV7-2 and TRBJ2-2, with a tentative D call TRBD1 (5 bases). The germline V gene has CDR1 SGHTA and CDR2 FQGNSA. The CDR3 spans 14 residues. Trimming pared 5 bases from V and 5 bases from J, leaving 12 bases between. CDR3 nucleotide sequence: TGTGCCAGCAGCCCCGGGCAGGGAACCGGGGAGCTGTTTTTT. Its translation is CASSPGQGTGELFF.

The J gene is TRBJ1-1, the V gene TRBV7-3; D call uncertain. The germline V and J ends were trimmed by 5 bases and 5 bases, with 12 bases remaining between them. The germline CDR1 and CDR2 sequences are SGHTA and FQGTGA. The CDR3 runs to 13 residues. The CDR3 nucleotides are TGTGCCAGCAGCCGGATGAAGGAGACTGAAGCTTTCTTT. Its protein is CASSRMKETEAFF.

The rearrangement joins TRBV2 to TRBJ1-1; D not certain. The CDR3 has 15 amino acids. Trimming pared 1 base from V and 1 base from J, leaving 10 bases between. CDR1 SNHLY and CDR2 FYNNEI come from the germline V gene. CDR3 in amino acids: CASSEGVFGNTEAFF. The CDR3 DNA reads TGTGCCAGCAGTGAAGGAGTGTTCGGGAACACTGAAGCTTTCTTT. Complete variable domain (other parts from reference TRBV2 and TRBJ1-1): EPEVTQTPSHQVTQMGQEVILRCVPISNHLYFYWYRQILGQKVEFLVSFYNNEISEKSEIFDDQFSVERPDGSNFTLKIRSTKLEDSAMYFCASSEGVFGNTEAFFGQGTRLTVV.

V usage is TRBV6-6 and J usage is TRBJ2-7; 9 bases are a match to TRBD1. V lost 6 bases, J lost 4 bases, and 10 bases stayed unmatched. Germline loops: CDR1 MNHNY, CDR2 SVGAGI (reference sequence). The CDR3 loop spans 15 amino acids. This CDR3 reads CASRDRGQGAYEQYF. The CDR3 nucleotides read TGTGCCAGCAGGGACAGGGGACAGGGTGCATACGAGCAGTACTTC.

This clone occurred once. CDR3: CASSLRTVPGTQYF. The CDR3 DNA follows: TGTGCCAGCAGTCTAAGGACGGTCCCGGGGACCCAGTACTTC. The V and J genes are TRBV28 and TRBJ2-5; D is undetermined. The CDR3 runs 14 residues. Germline values: CDR1 MDHEN, CDR2 SYDVKM. V lost 5 bases, J lost 7 bases, and 17 bases lay in between.

The J gene is TRBJ2-4, the V gene TRBV6-5; the D is unclear. This CDR3 spans 14 amino acids. Germline loops: CDR1 MNHEY, CDR2 SVGAGI. Trimming removed 4 bases from V and 0 bases from J, with 7 bases in between. The CDR3 nucleotides read TGTGCCAGCAGTTCGACGGCAGCCAAAAACATTCAGTACTTC. Residues: CASSSTAAKNIQYF.

This chain joins TRBV2 and TRBJ2-2, with TRBD2 matching over 14 bases. The CDR3 is made up of 15 amino acids. V lost 5 bases, J lost 8 bases, and 4 bases stayed unmatched. Per germline, CDR1 SNHLY and CDR2 FYNNEI. The CDR3 nucleotides read TGTGCCAGCAGTCCGGGACTAGCGGGGGTTGGGGAGCTGTTTTTT. It codes for CASSPGLAGVGELFF.

The J gene is TRBJ2-7, the V gene TRBV29-1; D is undetermined. The V and J ends lost 0 bases and 6 bases respectively, with 12 bases between them. CDR1 and CDR2 (germline): SQVTM, ANQGSEA. CDR3 length: 13 amino acids. The CDR3 protein is CSVEDRRWGEQYF. CDR3 nucleotides: TGCAGCGTTGAAGATAGGCGGTGGGGCGAGCAGTACTTC.

The chain uses TRBV5-1 and TRBJ1-2; D possibly corresponds to TRBD1 (5 bases). Trimming cost V 0 bases and J 2 bases, with 5 bases left between them. The CDR3 has 13 residues. The germline CDR1 and CDR2 sequences are SGHRS and YFSETQ. The CDR3, as DNA: TGCGCCAGCAGCTTGGGACAGAACTATGGCTACACCTTC. It codes for CASSLGQNYGYTF.

The rearrangement links TRBV18 to TRBJ2-5; D is ambiguous. Germline V gives CDR1 KGHSH, CDR2 LQKENI. The length of the CDR3 is 13 residues. V was trimmed by 2 bases and J by 4 bases, leaving 8 bases between them. CDR3 loop: CASSPGLRETQYF. The CDR3 bases are TGTGCCAGCTCACCAGGGTTACGAGAGACCCAGTACTTC.

The rearrangement uses TRBV19 and TRBJ1-6; D is possibly TRBD1 (5 bases). Trimming removed 6 bases at V and 7 bases at J, with 13 bases between. The CDR3 has 14 residues. Germline-derived CDR1 and CDR2 are LNHDA and SQIVND (reference sequence). CDR3 residues: CASRYGTPNSPLHF. CDR3 sequence (DNA): TGTGCCAGTAGGTACGGGACTCCGAATTCACCCCTCCACTTT.

The chain employs TRBV2 and TRBJ1-4; D remains ambiguous. Between the trimmed V and J ends, which lost 4 bases and 8 bases, there was a span of 8 bases. CDR3 length equals 12 residues. Germline V lookup: CDR1 SNHLY, CDR2 FYNNEI. The CDR3 DNA is TGTGCCAGCAGTGCTTTAGGGGAAAAACTGTTTTTT. Translating it yields CASSALGEKLFF.

The V call is TRBV7-3, the J call TRBJ2-3; unclear D gene. The germline V gene has CDR1 SGHTA and CDR2 FQGTGA. The V end lost 2 bases, the J end lost 6 bases, and 9 bases lay between the germline ends. This CDR3 has 13 residues. CDR3 region: CASSLDLWDTQYF. The DNA of the CDR3 is TGTGCCAGCAGCTTAGATCTTTGGGATACGCAGTATTTT.

V and J are TRBV2 and TRBJ2-5; perhaps TRBD1 as D (7 bases). From germline, CDR1 is SNHLY and CDR2 FYNNEI. CDR3 size: 13 residues. The germline V and J ends were trimmed by 7 bases and 6 bases, with 15 bases remaining between them. CDR3 region: CASNGPGGKTQYF. DNA of the CDR3: TGTGCCAGCAACGGCCCAGGGGGGAAGACCCAGTACTTC.